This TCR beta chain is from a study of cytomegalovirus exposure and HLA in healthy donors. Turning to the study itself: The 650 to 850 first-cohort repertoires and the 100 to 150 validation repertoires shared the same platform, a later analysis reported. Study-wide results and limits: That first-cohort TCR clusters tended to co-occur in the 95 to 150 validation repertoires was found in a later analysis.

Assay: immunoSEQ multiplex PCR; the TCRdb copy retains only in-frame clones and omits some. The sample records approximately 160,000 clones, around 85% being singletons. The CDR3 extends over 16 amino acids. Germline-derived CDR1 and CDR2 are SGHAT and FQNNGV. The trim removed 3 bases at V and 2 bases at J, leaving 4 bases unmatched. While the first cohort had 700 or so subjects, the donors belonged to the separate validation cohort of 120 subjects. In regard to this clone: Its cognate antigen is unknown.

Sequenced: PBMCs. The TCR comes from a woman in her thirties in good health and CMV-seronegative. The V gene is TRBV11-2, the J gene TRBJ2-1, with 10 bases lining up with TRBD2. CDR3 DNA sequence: TGTGCCAGCAGCTTTTCTAGCGGGGGAACCTACAATGAGCAGTTCTTC. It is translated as CASSFSSGGTYNEQFF.